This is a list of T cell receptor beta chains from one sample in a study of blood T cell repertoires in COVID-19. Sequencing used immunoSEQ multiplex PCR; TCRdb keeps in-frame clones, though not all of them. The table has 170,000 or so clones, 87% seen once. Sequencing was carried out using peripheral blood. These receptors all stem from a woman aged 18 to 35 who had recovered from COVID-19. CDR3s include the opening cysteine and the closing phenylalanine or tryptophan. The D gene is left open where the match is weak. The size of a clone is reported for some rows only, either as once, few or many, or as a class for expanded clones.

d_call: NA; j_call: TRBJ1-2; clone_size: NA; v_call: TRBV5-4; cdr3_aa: CASSLGQGGYGYTF; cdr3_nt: TGTGCCAGCAGCTTGGGGCAGGGTGGCTATGGCTACACCTTC
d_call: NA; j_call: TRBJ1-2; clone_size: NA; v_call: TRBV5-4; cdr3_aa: CASSSMTGLGGYTF; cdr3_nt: TGTGCCAGCAGCTCGATGACGGGTCTTGGTGGCTACACCTTC
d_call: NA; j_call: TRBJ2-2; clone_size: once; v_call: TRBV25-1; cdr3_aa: CASSSFSQGTGELFF; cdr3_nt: TGTGCCAGCAGTAGTTTCTCTCAGGGGACCGGGGAGCTGTTTTTT
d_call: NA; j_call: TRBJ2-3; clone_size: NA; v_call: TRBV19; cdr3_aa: CASSIADTDTQYF; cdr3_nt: TGTGCCAGTAGTATCGCGGACACAGATACGCAGTATTTT
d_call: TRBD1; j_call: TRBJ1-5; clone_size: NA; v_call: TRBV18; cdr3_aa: CASSPETGYNQPQHF; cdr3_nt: TGTGCCAGCTCACCGGAGACAGGGTACAATCAGCCCCAGCATTTT
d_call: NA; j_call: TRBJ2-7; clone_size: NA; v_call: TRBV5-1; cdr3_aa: CASSPRDSYEQYF; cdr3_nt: TGCGCCAGCAGCCCAAGAGACAGCTACGAGCAGTACTTC
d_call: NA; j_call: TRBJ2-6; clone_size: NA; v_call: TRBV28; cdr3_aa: CASSLAGSGANVLTF; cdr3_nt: TGTGCCAGCAGTTTGGCCGGGTCCGGGGCCAACGTCCTGACTTTC
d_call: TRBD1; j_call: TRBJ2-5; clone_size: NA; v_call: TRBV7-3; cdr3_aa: CASSLRGGGETQYF; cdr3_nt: TGTGCCAGCAGCTTAAGAGGGGGCGGGGAGACCCAGTACTTC
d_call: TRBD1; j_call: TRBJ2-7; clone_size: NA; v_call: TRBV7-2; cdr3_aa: CASSFRQGGQYF; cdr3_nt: TGTGCCAGCAGCTTCAGACAGGGTGGGCAGTACTTC
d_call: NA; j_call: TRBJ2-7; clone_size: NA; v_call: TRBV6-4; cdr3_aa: CASSDRDFTYYEQYF; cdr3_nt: TGTGCCAGCAGTGACCGGGACTTCACTTACTACGAGCAGTACTTC
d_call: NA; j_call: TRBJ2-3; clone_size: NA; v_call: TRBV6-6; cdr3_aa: CASSYGAATSTDTQYF; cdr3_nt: TGTGCCAGCAGTTACGGGGCAGCGACTAGCACAGATACGCAGTATTTT
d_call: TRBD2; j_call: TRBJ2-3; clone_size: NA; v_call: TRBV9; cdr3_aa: CASSSGLAGAQFFADTQYF; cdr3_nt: TGTGCCAGCAGCTCAGGACTAGCGGGAGCCCAATTTTTCGCAGATACGCAGTATTTT
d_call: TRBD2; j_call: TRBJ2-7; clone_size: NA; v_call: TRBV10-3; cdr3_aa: CAISGGTSVVSYEQYF; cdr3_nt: TGTGCCATCAGTGGCGGGACTAGCGTAGTCTCCTACGAGCAGTACTTC
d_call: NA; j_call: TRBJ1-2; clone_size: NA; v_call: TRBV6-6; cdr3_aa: CASSYSETANYGYTF; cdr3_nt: TGTGCCAGCAGTTACTCGGAGACAGCTAACTATGGCTACACCTTC
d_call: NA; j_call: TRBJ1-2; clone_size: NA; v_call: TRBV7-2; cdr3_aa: CASSLEGGYGYTF; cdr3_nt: TGTGCCAGCAGCTTAGAGGGGGGGTATGGCTACACCTTC
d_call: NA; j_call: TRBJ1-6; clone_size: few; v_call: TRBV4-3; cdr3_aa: CASSQGTTRGSPLHF; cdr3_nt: TGCGCCAGCAGCCAAGGAACCACCAGGGGTTCACCCCTCCACTTT
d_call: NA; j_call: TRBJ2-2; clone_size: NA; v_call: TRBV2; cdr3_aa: CASTEEETGELFF; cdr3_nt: TGTGCCAGCACCGAGGAGGAGACCGGGGAGCTGTTTTTT
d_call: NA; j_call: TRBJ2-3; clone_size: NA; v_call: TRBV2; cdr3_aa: CARRDSGTDTQYF; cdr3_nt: TGTGCCAGAAGGGACTCTGGCACAGATACGCAGTATTTT
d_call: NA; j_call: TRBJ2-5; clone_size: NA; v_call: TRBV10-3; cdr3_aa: CAISESTDKETQYF; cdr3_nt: TGTGCCATCAGTGAGTCGACAGATAAAGAGACCCAGTACTTC
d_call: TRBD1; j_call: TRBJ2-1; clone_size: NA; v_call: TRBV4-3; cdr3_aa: CASSQSSGQGYYEQFF; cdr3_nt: TGCGCCAGCAGCCAATCTTCCGGACAGGGGTATTATGAGCAGTTCTTC
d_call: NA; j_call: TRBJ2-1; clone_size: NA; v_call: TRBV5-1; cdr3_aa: CASSLPGYYNEQFF; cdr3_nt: TGCGCCAGCAGCTTGCCGGGGTATTACAATGAGCAGTTCTTC
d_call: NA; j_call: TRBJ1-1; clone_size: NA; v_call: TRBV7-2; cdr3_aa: CASSLAPVNTEAFF; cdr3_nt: TGTGCCAGCAGCTTAGCCCCCGTGAACACTGAAGCTTTCTTT
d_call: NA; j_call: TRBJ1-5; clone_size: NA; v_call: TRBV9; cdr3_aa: CASSVGAGGGNQPQHF; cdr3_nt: TGTGCCAGCAGCGTAGGCGCTGGGGGGGGAAATCAGCCCCAGCATTTT
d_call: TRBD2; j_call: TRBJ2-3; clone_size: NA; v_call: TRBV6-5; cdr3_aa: CASSYGGGRTDTQYF; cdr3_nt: TGTGCCAGCAGTTACGGCGGGGGACGCACAGATACGCAGTATTTT
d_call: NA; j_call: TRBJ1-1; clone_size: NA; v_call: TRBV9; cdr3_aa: CASSVAAGAMNTEAFF; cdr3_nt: TGTGCCAGCAGCGTAGCCGCTGGAGCCATGAACACTGAAGCTTTCTTT
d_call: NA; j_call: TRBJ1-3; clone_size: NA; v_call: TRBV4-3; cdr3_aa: CASSQYQGTGNTIYF; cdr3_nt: TGCGCCAGCAGCCAATACCAGGGAACAGGAAACACCATATATTTT
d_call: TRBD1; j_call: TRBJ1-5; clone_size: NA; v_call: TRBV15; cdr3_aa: CATSLGQGSFPQHF; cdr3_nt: TGTGCCACCAGCCTAGGACAGGGAAGTTTCCCCCAGCATTTT
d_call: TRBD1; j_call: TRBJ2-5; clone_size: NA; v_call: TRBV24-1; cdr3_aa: CATSDPQGAETQYF; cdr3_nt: TGTGCCACCAGTGATCCACAGGGGGCGGAGACCCAGTACTTC
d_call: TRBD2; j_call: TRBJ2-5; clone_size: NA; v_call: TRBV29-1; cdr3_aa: CSVSAGGETQYF; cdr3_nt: TGCAGCGTGAGTGCGGGGGGAGAGACCCAGTACTTC
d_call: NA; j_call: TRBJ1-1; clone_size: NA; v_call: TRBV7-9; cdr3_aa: CASSSRGAWGAFF; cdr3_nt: TGTGCCAGCAGCTCCCGGGGGGCCTGGGGAGCTTTCTTT
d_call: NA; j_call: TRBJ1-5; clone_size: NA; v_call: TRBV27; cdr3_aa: CASSFGGFGQPQHF; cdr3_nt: TGTGCCAGCAGTTTCGGGGGTTTCGGTCAGCCCCAGCATTTT
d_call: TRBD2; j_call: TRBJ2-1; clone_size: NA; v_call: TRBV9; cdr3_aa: CASSVGATAGGNNEQFF; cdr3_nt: TGTGCCAGCAGCGTAGGGGCCACGGCGGGGGGTAACAATGAGCAGTTCTTC
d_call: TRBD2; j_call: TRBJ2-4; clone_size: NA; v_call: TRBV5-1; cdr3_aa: CASSLVGSGGDLAKNIQYF; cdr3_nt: TGCGCCAGCAGCTTGGTGGGTAGCGGGGGCGATTTAGCCAAAAACATTCAGTACTTC
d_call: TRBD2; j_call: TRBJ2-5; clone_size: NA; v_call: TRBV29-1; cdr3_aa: CSVARGEETQYF; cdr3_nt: TGCAGCGTTGCCCGGGGGGAGGAGACCCAGTACTTC
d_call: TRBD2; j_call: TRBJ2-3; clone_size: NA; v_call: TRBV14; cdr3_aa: CASSQDRGGRGTDTQYF; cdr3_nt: TGTGCCAGCAGCCAAGATCGGGGCGGGAGGGGCACAGATACGCAGTATTTT
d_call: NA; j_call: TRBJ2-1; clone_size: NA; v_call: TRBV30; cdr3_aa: CAWSTGFNEQFF; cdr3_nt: TGTGCCTGGAGTACAGGGTTCAATGAGCAGTTCTTC
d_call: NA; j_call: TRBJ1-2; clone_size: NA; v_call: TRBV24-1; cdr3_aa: CATSDSPTTNYGYTF; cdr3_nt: TGTGCCACCAGTGATTCCCCGACTACTAACTATGGCTACACCTTC
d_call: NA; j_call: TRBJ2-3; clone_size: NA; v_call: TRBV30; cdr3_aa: CAWSFGGTLPDTQYF; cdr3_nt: TGTGCCTGGAGTTTTGGCGGGACCCTCCCAGATACGCAGTATTTT
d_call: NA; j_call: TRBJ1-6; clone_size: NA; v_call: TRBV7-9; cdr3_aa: CASSLGGLRYSPLHF; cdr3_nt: TGTGCCAGCAGCTTAGGCGGTTTGCGGTATTCACCCCTCCACTTT
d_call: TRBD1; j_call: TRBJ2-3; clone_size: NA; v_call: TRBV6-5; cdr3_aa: CASILRTGGTDTQYF; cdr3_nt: TGTGCCAGCATCCTTAGGACAGGGGGGACGGATACGCAGTATTTT
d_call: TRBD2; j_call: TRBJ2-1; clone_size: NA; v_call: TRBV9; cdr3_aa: CASSVESQWSGVLDEQFF; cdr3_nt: TGTGCCAGCAGCGTAGAGTCCCAATGGAGCGGGGTTTTAGATGAGCAGTTCTTC
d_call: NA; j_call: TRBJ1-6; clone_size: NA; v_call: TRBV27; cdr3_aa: CASSQSGFNSPLHF; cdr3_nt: TGTGCCAGCAGTCAGTCAGGGTTTAATTCACCCCTCCACTTT
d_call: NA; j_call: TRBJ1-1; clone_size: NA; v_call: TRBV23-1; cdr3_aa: CASSQSCQYTEAFF; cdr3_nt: TGCGCCAGCAGTCAATCGTGCCAGTACACTGAAGCTTTCTTT
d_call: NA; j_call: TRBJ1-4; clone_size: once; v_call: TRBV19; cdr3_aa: CASSYASGGKLFF; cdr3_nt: TGTGCCAGTAGTTATGCATCGGGGGGAAAACTGTTTTTT
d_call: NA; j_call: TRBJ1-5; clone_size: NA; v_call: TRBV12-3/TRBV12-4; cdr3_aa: CASSLTVNQPQHF; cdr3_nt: TGTGCCAGCAGTTTAACAGTCAATCAGCCCCAGCATTTT